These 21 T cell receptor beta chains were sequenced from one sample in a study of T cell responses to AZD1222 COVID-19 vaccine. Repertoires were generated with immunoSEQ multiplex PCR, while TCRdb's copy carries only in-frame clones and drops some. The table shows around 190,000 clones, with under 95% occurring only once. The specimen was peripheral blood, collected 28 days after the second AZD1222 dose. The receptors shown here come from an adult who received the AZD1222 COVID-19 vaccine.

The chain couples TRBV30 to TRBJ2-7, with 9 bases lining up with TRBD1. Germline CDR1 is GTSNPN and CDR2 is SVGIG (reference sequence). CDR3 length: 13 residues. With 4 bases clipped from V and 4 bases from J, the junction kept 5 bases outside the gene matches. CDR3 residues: CAWNSGQGYEQYF. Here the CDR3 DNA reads TGTGCCTGGAACTCGGGACAGGGATACGAGCAGTACTTC.

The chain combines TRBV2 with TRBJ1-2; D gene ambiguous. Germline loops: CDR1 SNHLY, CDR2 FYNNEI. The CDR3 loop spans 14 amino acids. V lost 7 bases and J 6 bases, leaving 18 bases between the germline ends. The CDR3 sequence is CASNDGTLSNGYTF. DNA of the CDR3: TGTGCCAGCAATGACGGAACACTAAGTAATGGCTACACCTTC. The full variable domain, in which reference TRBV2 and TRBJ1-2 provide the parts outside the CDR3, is EPEVTQTPSHQVTQMGQEVILRCVPISNHLYFYWYRQILGQKVEFLVSFYNNEISEKSEIFDDQFSVERPDGSNFTLKIRSTKLEDSAMYFCASNDGTLSNGYTFGSGTRLTVV.

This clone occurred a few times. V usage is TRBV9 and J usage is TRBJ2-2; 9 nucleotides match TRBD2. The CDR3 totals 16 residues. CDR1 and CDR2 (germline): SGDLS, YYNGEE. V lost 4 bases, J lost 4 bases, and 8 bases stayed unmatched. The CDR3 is CASSFRLAGATGELFF. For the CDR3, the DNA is TGTGCCAGCAGCTTCAGATTAGCGGGAGCCACCGGGGAGCTGTTTTTT.

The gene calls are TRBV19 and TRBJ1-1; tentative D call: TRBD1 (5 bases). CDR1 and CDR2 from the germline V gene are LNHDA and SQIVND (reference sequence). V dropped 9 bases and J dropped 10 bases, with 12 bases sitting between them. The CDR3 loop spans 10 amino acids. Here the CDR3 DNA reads TGTGCCAGCGGGGACGGCCCAGCTTTCTTT. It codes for CASGDGPAFF.

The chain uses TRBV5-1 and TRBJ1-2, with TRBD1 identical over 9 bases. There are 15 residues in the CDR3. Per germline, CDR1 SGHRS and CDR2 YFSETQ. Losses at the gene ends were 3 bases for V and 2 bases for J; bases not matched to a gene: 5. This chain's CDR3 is CASSSDRGNNYGYTF. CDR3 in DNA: TGCGCCAGCAGCTCAGACAGGGGGAACAACTATGGCTACACCTTC.

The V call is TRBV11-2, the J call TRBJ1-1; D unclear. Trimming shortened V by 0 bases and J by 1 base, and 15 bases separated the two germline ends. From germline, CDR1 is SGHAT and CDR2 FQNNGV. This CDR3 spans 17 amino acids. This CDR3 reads CASSLDFASRSNTEAFF. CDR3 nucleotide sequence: TGTGCCAGCAGCTTAGATTTCGCCTCGAGGTCGAACACTGAAGCTTTCTTT.

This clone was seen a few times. CDR3 DNA: TGTGCCAGCAGCTTGGTTCAGGGAGTCGATGGCTACACCTTC. It encodes CASSLVQGVDGYTF. The chain uses TRBV5-4 and TRBJ1-2; maybe TRBD1 (5 bases). V was shortened by 0 bases and J by 6 bases, with 12 bases between the two germline ends. Germline V gene sequence: CDR1 SGHNT, CDR2 YYREEE (reference sequence). This CDR3 has 14 amino acids.

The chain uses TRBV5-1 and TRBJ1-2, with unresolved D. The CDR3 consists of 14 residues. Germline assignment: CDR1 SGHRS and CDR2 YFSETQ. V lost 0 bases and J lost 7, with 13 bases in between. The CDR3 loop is CASSLEGLLGGYTF. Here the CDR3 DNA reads TGCGCCAGCAGCTTGGAGGGCCTTTTGGGTGGCTACACCTTC.

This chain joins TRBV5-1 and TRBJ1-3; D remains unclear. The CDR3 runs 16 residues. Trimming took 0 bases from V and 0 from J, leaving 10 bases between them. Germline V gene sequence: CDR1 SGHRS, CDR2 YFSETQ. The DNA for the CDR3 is TGCGCCAGCAGCTTGGAAGTCGCAGTCTCTGGAAACACCATATATTTT. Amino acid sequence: CASSLEVAVSGNTIYF.

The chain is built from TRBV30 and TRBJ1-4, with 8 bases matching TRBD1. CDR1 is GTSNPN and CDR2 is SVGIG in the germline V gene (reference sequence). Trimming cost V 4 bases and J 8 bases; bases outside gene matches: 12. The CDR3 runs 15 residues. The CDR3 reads CAWKPQTGDTEKLFF. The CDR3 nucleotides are TGTGCCTGGAAACCCCAGACAGGGGATACAGAAAAACTGTTTTTT.

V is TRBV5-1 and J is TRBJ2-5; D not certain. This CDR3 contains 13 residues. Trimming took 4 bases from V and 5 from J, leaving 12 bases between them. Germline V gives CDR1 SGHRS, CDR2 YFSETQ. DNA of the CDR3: TGCGCCAGCAGCGAGCTGGCGGTGGAGACCCAGTACTTC. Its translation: CASSELAVETQYF.

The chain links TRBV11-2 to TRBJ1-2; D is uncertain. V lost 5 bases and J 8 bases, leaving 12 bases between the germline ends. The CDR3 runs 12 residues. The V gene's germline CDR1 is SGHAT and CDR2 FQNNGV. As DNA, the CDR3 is TGTGCCAGCAGCCCCGCCTCCCGCGGCTACACCTTC. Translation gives CASSPASRGYTF.

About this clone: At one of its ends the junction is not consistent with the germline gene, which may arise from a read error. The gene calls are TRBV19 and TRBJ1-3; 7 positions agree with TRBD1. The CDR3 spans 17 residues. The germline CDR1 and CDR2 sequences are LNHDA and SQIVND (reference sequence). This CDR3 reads CANSMILRGDSGNTIYF. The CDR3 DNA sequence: TGTGCCAATAGTATGATTCTCAGGGGGGACAGCGGAAACACCATATATTTT.

CDR3 in DNA: TGTGCCAGTAGCCCCAGGGACAACTCTGGAAACACCATATATTTT. This sequence encodes CASSPRDNSGNTIYF. The chain links TRBV19 to TRBJ1-3; maybe TRBD1 (6 bases). The length of the CDR3 is 15 residues. V lost 6 bases and J 0 bases, leaving 12 bases between the germline ends. The germline CDR1 and CDR2 sequences are LNHDA and SQIVND (reference sequence).

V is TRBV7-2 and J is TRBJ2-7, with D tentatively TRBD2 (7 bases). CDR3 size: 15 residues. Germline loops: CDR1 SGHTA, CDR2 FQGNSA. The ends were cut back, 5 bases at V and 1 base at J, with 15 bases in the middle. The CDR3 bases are TGTGCCAGCAGCCAGAACGGGGGGCTATCCTACGAGCAGTACTTC. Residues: CASSQNGGLSYEQYF.

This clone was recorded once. The CDR3: CASSEARINQPQHF. DNA for the CDR3: TGTGCCAGCAGTGAAGCCAGGATTAATCAGCCCCAGCATTTT. V is TRBV2 and J is TRBJ1-5; no clear D gene. Germline V gene sequence: CDR1 SNHLY, CDR2 FYNNEI. The V and J ends lost 0 bases and 4 bases respectively, with 7 bases between them. The CDR3 loop spans 14 amino acids.

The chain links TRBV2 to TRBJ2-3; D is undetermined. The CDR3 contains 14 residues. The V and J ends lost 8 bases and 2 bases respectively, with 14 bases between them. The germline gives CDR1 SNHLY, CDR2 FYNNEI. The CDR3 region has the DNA TGTGCCAGCGAAAAAAAAAGTACCACAGATACGCAGTATTTT. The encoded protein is CASEKKSTTDTQYF.

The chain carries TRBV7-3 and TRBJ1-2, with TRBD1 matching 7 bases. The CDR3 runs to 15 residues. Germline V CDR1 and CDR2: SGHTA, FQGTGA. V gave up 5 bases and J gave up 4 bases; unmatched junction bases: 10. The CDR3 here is CASSPYITGAYGYTF. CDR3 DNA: TGTGCCAGCAGCCCGTACATTACAGGGGCCTATGGCTACACCTTC.

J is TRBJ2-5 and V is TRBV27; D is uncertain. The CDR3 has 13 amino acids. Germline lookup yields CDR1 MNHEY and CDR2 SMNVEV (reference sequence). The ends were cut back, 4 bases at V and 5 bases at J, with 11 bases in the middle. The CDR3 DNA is TGTGCCAGCAGTTCAACCCTCCGGGAGACCCAGTACTTC. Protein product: CASSSTLRETQYF.

The CDR3 is CASSLGMGVTEAFF. The CDR3 DNA is TGTGCCAGCAGCTTAGGCATGGGGGTGACTGAAGCTTTCTTT. The chain combines TRBV5-5 with TRBJ1-1, with D perhaps TRBD1 (5 bases). Trimming cost V 2 bases and J 5 bases, with 13 bases left between them. The V gene's germline CDR1 is SGHKS and CDR2 YYEKEE (reference sequence). The CDR3 runs to 14 residues.

The CDR3 spells CASSIEIVLQPQHF. The CDR3 DNA follows: TGTGCCAGTAGTATAGAAATTGTGTTACAGCCCCAGCATTTT. The chain recombines TRBV19 with TRBJ1-5, with D uncertain. V shed 0 bases and J shed 7 bases, with 10 bases lying between them. The CDR3 length is 14 residues. CDR1 is LNHDA, CDR2 SQIVND, per germline (reference sequence).